These 11 T cell receptor beta chains share one sample of origin, sequenced in a study of response to subunit inactivated influenza vaccine. Each CDR3 protein gets one entry after TCRdb re-called the RT-PCR reads with MiXCR. This sample has 650,000 to 800,000 distinct CDR3 sequences, with 18% found just once. The input for sequencing was PBMCs from blood, taken roughly 5 days after vaccination. These receptors originate from a man between 45 and 60 years old who received an inactivated influenza vaccine.

This clonotype was counted a few times. The genes are TRBV20-1 and TRBJ2-7, with D perhaps matching TRBD2 (5 bases). Germline values: CDR1 DFQATT, CDR2 SNEGSKA (reference sequence). This CDR3 contains 14 residues. V was shortened by 3 bases and J by 4 bases, with 16 bases between the two germline ends. This chain's CDR3 is CSASAAGWRYEQYF. CDR3 coding DNA: TGCAGTGCTAGTGCGGCAGGCTGGAGGTACGAGCAGTACTTC.

This clonotype occurred a few times. The CDR3 is CASSLGTGVVNQPQHF. DNA of the CDR3: TGTGCCAGCAGTTTGGGAACAGGGGTTGTCAATCAGCCCCAGCATTTT. This chain connects TRBV12-3 or TRBV12-4 to TRBJ1-5; 7 bases map to TRBD1. The junction had 8 bases not matched to a gene; V was cut back by 3 bases and J by 3 bases. This CDR3 is 16 amino acids long.

This clonotype was seen a few times. CDR3 DNA: TGTGCCAGCAAAAGCCCCCGGACAGGGTCCAAAAACATTCAGTACTTC. Its protein is CASKSPRTGSKNIQYF. This sequence joins TRBV6-1 and TRBJ2-4; TRBD1 aligns across 8 bases. Germline CDR1 and CDR2: MNHNS and SASEGT. Unmatched junction bases numbered 10, after V lost 7 bases and J lost 2 bases. This CDR3 comprises 16 residues.

CDR3 in amino acids: CASSPSGSTGELFF. The CDR3 bases are TGCGCCAGCAGCCCAAGCGGGAGTACCGGGGAGCTGTTTTTT. The chain uses TRBV5-1 and TRBJ2-2, with 8 bases that match TRBD2. The CDR3 has 14 residues. CDR1 and CDR2 (germline): SGHRS, YFSETQ. With 4 bases clipped from V and 5 bases from J, the junction kept 4 bases outside the gene matches. Combining the CDR3 with reference TRBV5-1 and TRBJ2-2 gives the whole variable domain KAGVTQTPRYLIKTRGQQVTLSCSPISGHRSVSWYQQTPGQGLQFLFEYFSETQRNKGNFPGRFSGRQFSNSRSEMNVSTLELGDSALYLCASSPSGSTGELFFGEGSRLTVL.

A few counts support this clonotype. The chain has TRBV4-1 and TRBJ1-4; D uncertain. V was pared by 9 bases and J by 6 bases, with 17 bases between. The CDR3 is 14 residues long. The germline CDR1 and CDR2 sequences are MGHRA and YSYEKL. The CDR3 coding sequence is TGCGCCAGTGCCGTCTGGTTCGGTGATGAAAAACTGTTTTTT. Translating gives CASAVWFGDEKLFF.

This rearrangement joins TRBV7-3 to TRBJ2-2; TRBD1 matches 8 bases. CDR3 length: 17 residues. Trimming took 4 bases from V and 4 from J; bases not matched to a gene: 11. Germline V lookup: CDR1 SGHTA, CDR2 FQGTGA. The CDR3 bases are TGTGCCAGCAGCTACTACGCCAGGGGGCGCAGCACCGGGGAGCTGTTTTTT. Its protein product is CASSYYARGRSTGELFF.

The CDR3 region is CASTLTREETQYF. The CDR3 nucleotides read TGTGCCAGCACCCTAACCCGGGAAGAGACCCAGTACTTC. The chain links TRBV7-2 to TRBJ2-5; no definite D call. V dropped 7 bases and J dropped 3 bases, with 12 bases sitting between them. This CDR3 region has 13 residues. Germline V lookup: CDR1 SGHTA, CDR2 FQGNSA.

The CDR3 DNA follows: TGTGCCGGTAGCGGGAGGTACCAAGAGACCCAGTACTTC. Amino acid sequence: CAGSGRYQETQYF. The chain employs TRBV2 and TRBJ2-5; 10 bases agree with TRBD2. This CDR3 region has 13 residues. J gave up 0 bases and V 11 bases, and 3 bases lay outside the gene matches. CDR1 is SNHLY, CDR2 FYNNEI, per germline.

This clonotype has a handful of counts. The rearrangement uses TRBV7-2 and TRBJ2-3; TRBD2 matches 11 bases. Germline V gives CDR1 SGHTA, CDR2 FQGNSA. The ends lost 5 bases at V and 5 bases at J; junction bases unmatched: 9. This CDR3 is 16 amino acids long. CDR3 nucleotides: TGTGCCAGCAGCACCTCTTTAGCGGGAGGGGGAGATACGCAGTATTTT. Protein product: CASSTSLAGGGDTQYF.

This clonotype occurred many times. The chain employs TRBV7-9 and TRBJ2-2, with 8 positions matching TRBD1. The CDR3 runs 14 residues. Germline CDR1 SEHNR, CDR2 FQNEAQ (reference sequence). V lost 10 bases, J lost 4 bases, and 8 bases stayed unmatched. CDR3 nucleotide sequence: TGTGCCATACCGGACAGGGACGTCACCGGGGAGCTGTTTTTT. As protein: CAIPDRDVTGELFF.

The genes are TRBV4-2 and TRBJ2-7; D tentatively fits TRBD1 or TRBD2 (5 bases each). CDR1 and CDR2 (germline): LGHNA, YNFKEQ. V was shortened by 0 bases and J by 4 bases, with 16 bases between the two germline ends. This CDR3 is built from 16 residues. The CDR3 reads CASSQDWGRANYEQYF. The CDR3 bases are TGTGCCAGCAGCCAAGATTGGGGACGGGCAAATTACGAGCAGTACTTC.